The 10 T cell receptor beta chains below all came from one sample that was sequenced in a study of cytomegalovirus exposure and HLA in healthy donors. The PCR made use of 60 Vbeta and 13 Jbeta primers. The repertoire was sequenced with immunoSEQ multiplex PCR; TCRdb's copy has only in-frame clones and lacks some. The sample has about 83,000 clones, 70% to 75% seen once. The specimen was PBMCs. The receptors shown here come from a man between 60 and 75 years old in good health and CMV-seronegative.

The rearrangement joins TRBV11-3 to TRBJ2-3; tentative D call: TRBD1 (5 bases). Germline CDR1 is SGHNT and CDR2 is YENEEA. V lost 1 base and J lost 4, with 9 bases in between. This CDR3 contains 14 residues. CDR3 region: CASSLVKGSDTQYF. CDR3 in DNA: TGTGCCAGCAGCTTAGTTAAGGGGTCAGATACGCAGTATTTT.

The chain uses TRBV10-3 and TRBJ2-3; 9 nucleotides line up with TRBD2. The J segment lost 3 bases and the V segment lost 5 bases, leaving 6 bases of the junction unmatched. CDR3 length: 15 amino acids. CDR1 and CDR2 (germline): ENHRY, SYGVKD. The CDR3 loop is CAISNSGGGTDTQYF. CDR3 bases: TGTGCCATCAGTAATAGCGGGGGAGGGACAGATACGCAGTATTTT.

A few counts support this clone. The rearrangement joins TRBV9 to TRBJ1-1, with 10 bases lining up with TRBD1. Per the germline V gene, CDR1 is SGDLS and CDR2 is YYNGEE. This CDR3 is built from 14 residues. V lost 0 bases and J lost 4; bases outside the gene matches: 0. In DNA form, the CDR3 reads TGTGCCAGCAGCGTAGGGGACAGGGGCACTGAAGCTTTCTTT. Amino acid sequence: CASSVGDRGTEAFF.

This clone was seen a few times. The rearrangement uses TRBV5-5 and TRBJ1-2; D may be TRBD1 (6 bases). There are 13 residues in the CDR3. Trimming shortened V by 0 bases and J by 5 bases, and 8 bases separated the two germline ends. Per the germline V gene, CDR1 is SGHKS and CDR2 is YYEKEE (reference sequence). This CDR3 is CASSLEQGYGYTF. As DNA, the CDR3 is TGTGCCAGCAGCTTGGAACAGGGTTATGGCTACACCTTC.

The chain links TRBV5-1 to TRBJ2-1, with D perhaps TRBD2 (5 bases). Trimming took 0 bases from V and 5 from J, leaving 12 bases between them. Looked up from germline, CDR1 is SGHRS and CDR2 is YFSETQ. The CDR3 is 15 residues long. This CDR3 reads CASSLAGNGNNEQFF. In nucleotides, the CDR3 is TGCGCCAGCAGCTTGGCCGGGAACGGTAACAATGAGCAGTTCTTC.

The V and J genes are TRBV9 and TRBJ1-1; TRBD1 might be the D (6 bases). Trimming took 4 bases from V and 1 from J, leaving 14 bases between them. CDR3 size: 15 residues. Germline lookup yields CDR1 SGDLS and CDR2 YYNGEE. DNA for the CDR3: TGTGCCAGCAGCAGAAGGACAGCAAGGAACACTGAAGCTTTCTTT. As protein: CASSRRTARNTEAFF.

This clone was detected a few times. The V and J genes are TRBV9 and TRBJ2-2; D gene ambiguous. V lost 1 base to trimming and J lost 8 bases, with 9 bases between them. Germline CDR1 and CDR2: SGDLS and YYNGEE. CDR3 length equals 13 residues. The CDR3 nucleotides are TGTGCCAGCAGCGTACCAGGTTCAGGGGAGCTGTTTTTT. Protein: CASSVPGSGELFF. Drawing the rest from reference TRBV9 and TRBJ2-2, the complete variable domain is DSGVTQTPKHLITATGQRVTLRCSPRSGDLSVYWYQQSLDQGLQFLIQYYNGEERAKGNILERFSAQQFPDLHSELNLSSLELGDSALYFCASSVPGSGELFFGEGSRLTVL.

CDR3 in amino acids: CASSSGGETQYF. CDR3 coding DNA: TGTGCCAGCTCATCTGGAGGGGAGACCCAGTACTTC. The rearrangement joins TRBV2 to TRBJ2-5, with D possibly being TRBD2 (6 bases). CDR3 length: 12 amino acids. Germline CDR1 and CDR2: SNHLY and FYNNEI. Trimming removed 8 bases at V and 5 bases at J, with 12 bases between.

The chain couples TRBV15 to TRBJ2-7, with a weak D call TRBD2 (6 bases). Trimming removed 5 bases at V and 0 bases at J, with 11 bases between. There are 14 residues in the CDR3. Germline CDR1 is LNHNV and CDR2 is YYDKDF (reference sequence). The CDR3 nucleotides read TGTGCCACCAGCCTCGGAGGGTCCTCCTACGAGCAGTACTTC. This codes for CATSLGGSSYEQYF.

The rearrangement joins TRBV5-1 to TRBJ2-1; 8 bases are a match to TRBD2. The CDR3 spans 14 residues. The ends lost 4 bases at V and 9 bases at J; junction bases unmatched: 9. Germline CDR1 SGHRS, CDR2 YFSETQ. CDR3 nucleotide sequence: TGCGCCAGCAGCGGCTCGGGACTAGGCGCTGAGCAGTTCTTC. This sequence encodes CASSGSGLGAEQFF.